What follows are 17 T cell receptor beta chains derived from one specimen sequenced in a study of blood T cell repertoires in COVID-19. Only in-frame clones appear in the TCRdb table, and some are missing; sequencing was by immunoSEQ multiplex PCR. The sample contains 300,000 to 400,000 clones, 88% of which appear only once. The specimen was peripheral blood. Every receptor here comes from a woman aged 65 to 85 with COVID-19, enrolled during active disease.

The rearrangement joins TRBV3-1 (or the pseudogene TRBV3-2) to TRBJ2-3; 12 bases are shared with TRBD2. This CDR3 spans 16 amino acids. Germline values: CDR1 LGHDT, CDR2 YNNKEL (reference sequence). J was trimmed by 0 bases and V by 4 bases; bases with no gene match: 2. The CDR3 sequence: CASSRGLAGSTDTQYF. Written as DNA, the CDR3 is TGTGCCAGCAGCCGCGGACTAGCGGGGAGCACAGATACGCAGTATTTT.

This clone was seen only once. The chain employs TRBV18 and TRBJ1-5; TRBD1 matches at 7 bases. CDR3 size: 15 residues. The V and J ends lost 4 bases and 5 bases, in that order; junction bases with no gene match: 8. Per the germline V gene, CDR1 is KGHSH and CDR2 is LQKENI. DNA for the CDR3: TGTGCCAGCTCACTCGACAGGGCTTCCTATCAGCCCCAGCATTTT. Amino acids: CASSLDRASYQPQHF.

V is TRBV5-8 and J is TRBJ2-3, with 8 bases fitting TRBD1. The J segment lost 4 bases and the V segment lost 4 bases, leaving 8 bases of the junction unmatched. The CDR3 runs to 15 residues. Germline V gene sequence: CDR1 SGHTS, CDR2 YDEGEE. CDR3 coding DNA: TGTGCCAGCAGCCCTCGACAGGGGAGGCCAGATACGCAGTATTTT. Its protein is CASSPRQGRPDTQYF. Filled out from reference TRBV5-8 and TRBJ2-3, the complete variable domain reads EAGVTQSPTHLIKTRGQQATLRCSPISGHTSVYWYQQALGLGLQFLLWYDEGEERNRGNFPPRFSGRQFPNYSSELNVNALELEDSALYLCASSPRQGRPDTQYFGPGTRLTVL.

The chain carries TRBV10-3 and TRBJ1-1; D is undetermined. V was trimmed by 0 bases and J by 6 bases, leaving 8 bases between them. Germline V gene data show CDR1 as ENHRY and CDR2 as SYGVKD. CDR3 length equals 13 residues. The CDR3 loop is CAISESGVAEAFF. Written as DNA, the CDR3 is TGTGCCATCAGTGAGTCGGGCGTGGCTGAAGCTTTCTTT.

The chain couples TRBV12-5 to TRBJ1-4; the D gene is possibly TRBD1 (5 bases). V gave up 5 bases and J gave up 0 bases, with 7 bases separating them. In germline, CDR1 is LGHNT, CDR2 FRNRAP. The length of the CDR3 is 14 residues. Here the CDR3 reads CASGGQTTNEKLFF. The CDR3 bases are TGTGCTAGTGGTGGACAAACAACTAATGAAAAACTGTTTTTT.

V and J are TRBV7-5 and TRBJ1-1. TRBV7-5 is marked as a pseudogene. The CDR3 contains 17 residues. CDR3 sequence (DNA): TGTGCCAGCTGGGCAGGATCTCACCTAACGGGGGACACTGAAGCTTTCTTT. This codes for CASWAGSHLTGDTEAFF.

The chain recombines TRBV18 with TRBJ1-1; 10 bases match TRBD1. The CDR3 has 15 residues. Germline trimming cut 0 bases from V and 7 bases from J; bases unmatched to any gene: 5. In germline, CDR1 is KGHSH, CDR2 LQKENI. The CDR3 spells CASSPPNRDRGEAFF. CDR3 nucleotide sequence: TGTGCCAGCTCACCACCTAACCGGGACAGGGGTGAAGCTTTCTTT.

The V gene is TRBV5-1, the J gene TRBJ2-1; TRBD1 is a possible D gene (6 bases). V lost 3 bases, J lost 0 bases, and 10 bases lay in between. Germline V gene data show CDR1 as SGHRS and CDR2 as YFSETQ. This CDR3 comprises 15 residues. The CDR3 bases are TGCGCCAGCAGCTGGGACACCGGCTCCTACAATGAGCAGTTCTTC. This translates into CASSWDTGSYNEQFF.

The chain links TRBV19 to TRBJ1-1; no reliable D call. This CDR3 has 14 amino acids. The V end lost 3 bases, the J end lost 5 bases, and 13 bases lay between the germline ends. Germline V gene lookup returns CDR1 LNHDA and CDR2 SQIVND (reference sequence). The CDR3 spells CASSISGYGTEAFF. DNA for the CDR3: TGTGCCAGTAGTATTTCGGGGTATGGGACTGAAGCTTTCTTT.

This sequence joins TRBV4-1 and TRBJ1-2; D unclear. V shed 4 bases and J shed 0 bases, with 18 bases lying between them. The CDR3 contains 17 residues. Germline values: CDR1 MGHRA, CDR2 YSYEKL. The CDR3 nucleotides read TGCGCCAGCAGCCGATCAAAGGACCAACTAGCTAACTATGGCTACACCTTC. Amino acids: CASSRSKDQLANYGYTF.

This clone was recorded at least ten times. The chain is built from TRBV6-2 or TRBV6-3 and TRBJ1-1; D is unresolved. The germline CDR1 and CDR2 sequences are MNHEY and SVGEGT. This CDR3 comprises 14 residues. The V end was cut by 2 bases, the J end by 0 bases, with 7 bases between. CDR3 nucleotide sequence: TGTGCCAGCAGTTACGAGGGAGTGAACACTGAAGCTTTCTTT. This sequence encodes CASSYEGVNTEAFF.

The rearrangement uses TRBV6-5 and TRBJ2-4; D uncertain. Trimming left V 4 bases short and J 0 bases short, with 10 bases between. Germline loops: CDR1 MNHEY, CDR2 SVGAGI. The CDR3 is made up of 15 amino acids. CDR3: CASSSLSLAKNIQYF. CDR3 DNA sequence: TGTGCCAGCAGTTCTCTCTCACTAGCCAAAAACATTCAGTACTTC.

The chain has TRBV12-3 or TRBV12-4 and TRBJ2-7; D gene unclear. There are 13 residues in the CDR3. Trimming removed 2 bases from V and 3 bases from J, with 8 bases in between. CDR3 amino acids: CASSLTQFYEQYF. In nucleotides, the CDR3 is TGTGCCAGCAGTTTAACGCAGTTCTACGAGCAGTACTTC.

This rearrangement joins TRBV19 to TRBJ1-1; TRBD1 agrees at 7 bases. The CDR3 sequence is 14 residues long. CDR1 and CDR2 (germline): LNHDA, SQIVND (reference sequence). After removal of 5 bases from V and 0 bases from J, the junction contained 3 bases not matched to a gene. Written as DNA, the CDR3 is TGTGCCAGTAGTTGGACAGGTTTGAACACTGAAGCTTTCTTT. Protein: CASSWTGLNTEAFF.

This clone was recorded only once. The chain carries TRBV6-5 and TRBJ1-2; D is possibly TRBD1 (5 bases). Germline lookup yields CDR1 MNHEY and CDR2 SVGAGI. V lost 8 bases and J lost 1, with 11 bases in between. This CDR3 is built from 13 residues. CDR3 protein: CASGQQGNYGYTF. Written as DNA, the CDR3 is TGTGCCAGCGGCCAGCAGGGTAACTATGGCTACACCTTC.

V usage is TRBV24-1 and J usage is TRBJ2-4, with a possible D match to TRBD1 (5 bases). CDR1 is KGHDR and CDR2 is SFDVKD in the germline V gene. V dropped 7 bases and J dropped 6 bases, with 9 bases sitting between them. The CDR3 contains 12 residues. The CDR3 DNA follows: TGTGCCACCAGAGATACAGGAAACATTCAGTACTTC. Translation gives CATRDTGNIQYF.

The CDR3 DNA reads TGTGCCAGCAAGACAGGGAATCAGCCCCAGCATTTT. Translation: CASKTGNQPQHF. The chain couples TRBV7-9 to TRBJ1-5; 7 bases map to TRBD1. The CDR3 totals 12 residues. The V segment lost 7 bases and the J segment 4 bases; nucleotides outside the gene matches: 1. The V gene's germline CDR1 is SEHNR and CDR2 FQNEAQ (reference sequence). The entire variable domain, with the rest obtained from reference TRBV7-9 and TRBJ1-5, is as follows: DTGVSQNPRHKITKRGQNVTFRCDPISEHNRLYWYRQTLGQGPEFLTYFQNEAQLEKSRLLSDRFSAERPKGSFSTLEIQRTEQGDSAMYLCASKTGNQPQHFGDGTRLSIL.